This T cell receptor beta chain was documented in a study of radiotherapy plus CTLA-4 blockade in lung cancer. CDR3 length equals 16 residues. Germline V gives CDR1 SGDLS, CDR2 YYNGEE. Trimming took off 2 bases at V and 1 base at J, with 12 bases between the two ends. Regarding the study as a whole: TCR clones of tumor origin grew in blood after radiotherapy plus ipilimumab.

TCRdb keeps only in-frame clones here, not all; method: immunoSEQ multiplex PCR. Here the sample spans around 41,000 clones, around 70% being singletons. Only a few counts were recorded for this clone. No antigen is known for it. The V and J genes are TRBV9 and TRBJ1-4; a possible D gene is TRBD1 (5 bases). The sequences come from peripheral blood, collected from a patient treated with radiotherapy plus ipilimumab. This clonotype originated in a human donor with non-small cell lung cancer who had a partial response to radiotherapy plus ipilimumab. For the CDR3, the DNA is TGTGCCAGCAGCGTGGGGGGAGGAGGAACTAATGAAAAACTGTTTTTT. Translation: CASSVGGGGTNEKLFF. The whole variable domain, remainder taken from reference TRBV9 and TRBJ1-4, is DSGVTQTPKHLITATGQRVTLRCSPRSGDLSVYWYQQSLDQGLQFLIQYYNGEERAKGNILERFSAQQFPDLHSELNLSSLELGDSALYFCASSVGGGGTNEKLFFGSGTQLSVL.